The next 31 T cell receptor beta chains were all read from a single sample in a study of shared clonotypes between healthy human individuals. The repertoire was sequenced with immunoSEQ multiplex PCR; TCRdb's copy has only in-frame clones and lacks some. This table has around 2,100,000 clones, about 95% appearing once. Naive-designated CD8 cells lacked CD45RO, were positively enriched for CCR7, and omitted terminally differentiated effector memory CD45RA+ cells. Input material: naive CD8+ T cells sorted from blood. Receptor source: a young man in good health.

The J gene is TRBJ1-6, the V gene TRBV6-5; perhaps TRBD1 as D (6 bases). The CDR3 spans 13 residues. V was clipped by 7 bases and J by 8 bases, with 12 bases between them. Germline V CDR1 and CDR2: MNHEY, SVGAGI. DNA for the CDR3: TGTGCCAGCAACTGGCAGGGGCATTCACCCCTCCACTTT. This gives the protein CASNWQGHSPLHF.

The gene calls are TRBV7-9 and TRBJ1-5; the match to TRBD1 covers 8 bases. V gave up 6 bases and J gave up 0 bases; unmatched junction bases: 4. Germline V gene data show CDR1 as SEHNR and CDR2 as FQNEAQ (reference sequence). The CDR3 spans 15 residues. This CDR3 reads CASSTGGHSNQPQHF. The CDR3 DNA follows: TGTGCCAGCAGTACAGGGGGGCATAGCAATCAGCCCCAGCATTTT.

With respect to this clone: This specimen includes other DNA sequences encoding the same CDR3. The J gene is TRBJ2-2, the V gene TRBV30; D gene ambiguous. Trimming stripped 0 bases from V and 8 bases from J, with 4 bases between. This CDR3 is 11 amino acids long. Germline V gene sequence: CDR1 GTSNPN, CDR2 SVGIG (reference sequence). The CDR3 bases are TGTGCCTGGAGTGTACGAGGGGAGCTGTTTTTT. Translation: CAWSVRGELFF. Using reference TRBV30 and TRBJ2-2 for the parts outside the CDR3, the full variable domain is SQTIHQWPATLVQPVGSPLSLECTVEGTSNPNLYWYRQAAGRGLQLLFYSVGIGQISSEVPQNLSASRPQDRQFILSSKKLLLSDSGFYLCAWSVRGELFFGEGSRLTVL.

The V and J genes are TRBV11-2 and TRBJ2-7, with a possible D match to TRBD1 (5 bases). The CDR3 spans 14 residues. The germline V gene has CDR1 SGHAT and CDR2 FQNNGV. V dropped 3 bases and J dropped 2 bases, with 11 bases sitting between them. The CDR3 DNA follows: TGTGCCAGCAGCTTTTGGGGCAGCGCCTACGAGCAGTACTTC. Encoded protein: CASSFWGSAYEQYF.

Of note for this clone: Other nucleotide sequences from this sample produce the same CDR3. Here the CDR3 reads CASSPLSSYEQYF. CDR3 DNA sequence: TGTGCCAGCAGTCCCCTCTCCTCATACGAGCAGTACTTC. The chain recombines TRBV27 with TRBJ2-7; no clear D gene. Germline CDR1 reads MNHEY; CDR2 reads SMNVEV (reference sequence). The CDR3 contains 13 residues. The germline V and J ends were trimmed by 5 bases and 4 bases, with 12 bases remaining between them.

The J gene is TRBJ2-1, the V gene TRBV4-3; TRBD2 agrees at 7 bases. The ends lost 4 bases at V and 2 bases at J; junction bases unmatched: 5. Looked up from germline, CDR1 is LGHNA and CDR2 is YSLEER. The CDR3 runs 15 residues. CDR3 sequence (DNA): TGCGCCAGCAGCCTAGAGCGGGATGCCTACAATGAGCAGTTCTTC. Translating it yields CASSLERDAYNEQFF.

The gene calls are TRBV7-9 and TRBJ1-5, with 7 positions matching TRBD1. The CDR3 spans 17 residues. V lost 2 bases, J lost 0 bases, and 7 bases stayed unmatched. Germline-derived CDR1 and CDR2 are SEHNR and FQNEAQ (reference sequence). The CDR3 region has the DNA TGTGCCAGCAGCTTAACCAGGGGGGCTTATAGCAATCAGCCCCAGCATTTT. Its translation is CASSLTRGAYSNQPQHF.

The chain carries TRBV9 and TRBJ1-5; D is possibly TRBD1 (5 bases). The CDR3 totals 15 residues. V lost 2 bases to trimming and J lost 3 bases, with 12 bases between them. CDR1 is SGDLS and CDR2 is YYNGEE in the germline V gene. CDR3 sequence (DNA): TGTGCCAGCAGCGTGGGGGACCTCGCCAATCAGCCCCAGCATTTT. It is translated as CASSVGDLANQPQHF.

The chain carries TRBV9 and TRBJ2-2, with TRBD2 identical over 15 bases. There are 18 residues in the CDR3. From germline, CDR1 is SGDLS and CDR2 YYNGEE. Unmatched junction bases numbered 9, after V lost 4 bases and J lost 5 bases. CDR3 sequence reads: CASSPGTSGGPRTGELFF. The CDR3 nucleotides are TGTGCCAGCAGCCCTGGGACTAGCGGGGGGCCGCGGACCGGGGAGCTGTTTTTT.

The rearrangement joins TRBV2 to TRBJ2-7, with D possibly matching TRBD1 (5 bases). The germline gives CDR1 SNHLY, CDR2 FYNNEI. This CDR3 spans 15 amino acids. The V and J ends lost 0 bases and 3 bases respectively, with 12 bases between them. The CDR3 DNA sequence: TGTGCCAGCAGTGAAGCCCAGGGCCTATACTACGAGCAGTACTTC. It yields the protein CASSEAQGLYYEQYF.

The chain uses TRBV4-1 and TRBJ2-2, with D possibly matching TRBD1 (6 bases). The CDR3 covers 15 residues. Germline V gives CDR1 MGHRA, CDR2 YSYEKL. Trimming took off 4 bases at V and 2 bases at J, with 11 bases between the two ends. The CDR3 reads CASSLQQGNTGELFF. CDR3 DNA: TGCGCCAGCAGCCTACAACAGGGTAACACCGGGGAGCTGTTTTTT.

The chain is built from TRBV30 and TRBJ2-7, with 7 positions matching TRBD1. Germline values: CDR1 GTSNPN, CDR2 SVGIG (reference sequence). V lost 8 bases to trimming and J lost 6 bases; unmatched junction nucleotides: 7. CDR3 size: 11 residues. CDR3 in amino acids: CAVTGAREQYF. The CDR3, as DNA: TGTGCCGTCACAGGGGCGCGCGAGCAGTACTTC.

V usage is TRBV28 and J usage is TRBJ2-3; D might be TRBD1 or TRBD2, each matching 5 bases. With 1 base removed from V and 3 bases from J, the gap between germline ends came to 14 bases. There are 16 residues in the CDR3. Germline V gene lookup returns CDR1 MDHEN and CDR2 SYDVKM. CDR3 region: CASSLFYNEGTDTQYF. Written as DNA, the CDR3 is TGTGCCAGCAGTTTATTTTACAATGAGGGGACAGATACGCAGTATTTT.

This chain joins TRBV5-1 and TRBJ2-1; the D call may be TRBD1 or TRBD2 (6 bases each). From germline, CDR1 is SGHRS and CDR2 YFSETQ. The CDR3 is 15 amino acids. The V end lost 1 base, the J end lost 7 bases, and 15 bases lay between the germline ends. CDR3 DNA sequence: TGCGCCAGCAGCTTGCTGAAGGGGGGCGGGAATGAGCAGTTCTTC. It codes for CASSLLKGGGNEQFF.

The chain links TRBV6-1 to TRBJ1-2; D ambiguous. Trimming left V 4 bases short and J 4 bases short, with 1 base between. The V gene's germline CDR1 is MNHNS and CDR2 SASEGT. This CDR3 is built from 10 residues. The CDR3 sequence: CASSAYGYTF. DNA for the CDR3: TGTGCCAGCAGTGCCTATGGCTACACCTTC.

This rearrangement joins TRBV4-1 to TRBJ2-2; D may be TRBD2 (5 bases). CDR1 and CDR2 from the germline V gene are MGHRA and YSYEKL. V lost 5 bases to trimming and J lost 8 bases, with 15 bases between them. The CDR3 consists of 14 residues. The chain's CDR3 is CASSVTTTSGELFF. CDR3 sequence (DNA): TGCGCCAGCAGCGTGACTACTACAAGTGGGGAGCTGTTTTTT.

A remark on this clone: Germline and junction disagree at one end, which may indicate a read error. The gene calls are TRBV27 and TRBJ2-4; D is perhaps TRBD2 (6 bases). The CDR3 is made up of 12 amino acids. CDR1 is MNHEY and CDR2 is SMNVEV in the germline V gene (reference sequence). The CDR3 DNA sequence: TGTGCCAGCAGTTTAGGGGCGGGGCCTCGTTTCTTC. This gives the protein CASSLGAGPRFF.

This clone was detected once. The V gene is TRBV4-3, the J gene TRBJ1-2; unclear D gene. Germline V gene lookup returns CDR1 LGHNA and CDR2 YSLEER. The CDR3 runs to 14 residues. The V gene lost 0 bases and the J gene lost 2 bases, with 7 bases spanning the gap. The chain's CDR3 is CASSQDLVNYGYTF. The DNA for the CDR3 is TGCGCCAGCAGCCAAGATCTAGTCAACTATGGCTACACCTTC.

The chain joins TRBV6-5 to TRBJ1-1, with 8 bases that match TRBD1. This CDR3 is 13 amino acids long. J was trimmed by 7 bases and V by 2 bases; bases with no gene match: 3. The germline CDR1 and CDR2 sequences are MNHEY and SVGAGI. The CDR3, as DNA: TGTGCCAGCAGTTACGGGACAGGCCTTGAAGCTTTCTTT. Translated, it gives CASSYGTGLEAFF.

The gene calls are TRBV11-2 and TRBJ2-7; D not certain. This CDR3 has 13 residues. The V and J ends lost 2 bases and 5 bases respectively, with 10 bases between them. The germline gives CDR1 SGHAT, CDR2 FQNNGV. For the CDR3, the DNA is TGTGCCAGCAGCTTAAATAGTGTTAACGAGCAGTACTTC. Its translation: CASSLNSVNEQYF.

The chain joins TRBV11-2 to TRBJ2-7; D is perhaps TRBD1 (5 bases). From germline, CDR1 is SGHAT and CDR2 FQNNGV. The V gene lost 1 base and the J gene lost 0 bases, with 13 bases spanning the gap. CDR3 length: 16 amino acids. The CDR3 DNA follows: TGTGCCAGCAGCTTAGTATTGGACACCCTCTCCTACGAGCAGTACTTC. It specifies CASSLVLDTLSYEQYF.

This sequence joins TRBV2 and TRBJ1-1; D is perhaps TRBD1 (6 bases). The CDR3 runs 13 residues. Per the germline V gene, CDR1 is SNHLY and CDR2 is FYNNEI. The V end was cut by 7 bases, the J end by 6 bases, with 15 bases between. Here the CDR3 reads CASTRGGNPEAFF. The CDR3, as DNA: TGTGCCAGCACGAGGGGGGGTAATCCTGAAGCTTTCTTT.

V gene TRBV15 combines with J gene TRBJ2-2; D not resolved. The CDR3 is 16 amino acids. Trimming cost V 5 bases and J 5 bases, with 18 bases left between them. From germline, CDR1 is LNHNV and CDR2 YYDKDF (reference sequence). The CDR3 region is CATSRPTTSGTGELFF. The CDR3 DNA reads as TGTGCCACCAGCCGACCTACTACGTCTGGGACCGGGGAGCTGTTTTTT. Filled out from reference TRBV15 and TRBJ2-2, the complete variable domain reads DAMVIQNPRYQVTQFGKPVTLSCSQTLNHNVMYWYQQKSSQAPKLLFHYYDKDFNNEADTPDNFQSRRPNTSFCFLDIRSPGLGDTAMYLCATSRPTTSGTGELFFGEGSRLTVL.

The chain has TRBV18 and TRBJ2-1; D gene ambiguous. Germline-derived CDR1 and CDR2 are KGHSH and LQKENI. Trimming shortened V by 0 bases and J by 0 bases, and 9 bases separated the two germline ends. This CDR3 contains 16 residues. CDR3 DNA: TGTGCCAGCTCACCACCGTGGGCGAGCTCCTACAATGAGCAGTTCTTC. This gives the protein CASSPPWASSYNEQFF. Complete variable domain (other parts from reference TRBV18 and TRBJ2-1): NAGVMQNPRHLVRRRGQEARLRCSPMKGHSHVYWYRQLPEEGLKFMVYLQKENIIDESGMPKERFSAEFPKEGPSILRIQQVVRGDSAAYFCASSPPWASSYNEQFFGPGTRLTVL.

The V call is TRBV19, the J call TRBJ2-7; no definite D call. CDR1 and CDR2 from the germline V gene are LNHDA and SQIVND (reference sequence). Trimming took 3 bases from V and 7 from J, leaving 13 bases between them. The CDR3 runs to 13 residues. CDR3 DNA: TGTGCCAGTAGTATTGATGAGGAGCAGGAGCAGTACTTC. Its translation: CASSIDEEQEQYF.

The gene calls are TRBV7-9 and TRBJ2-5, with D possibly being TRBD2 (6 bases). This CDR3 has 12 amino acids. Trimming stripped 4 bases from V and 4 bases from J, with 7 bases between. Germline V gene sequence: CDR1 SEHNR, CDR2 FQNEAQ (reference sequence). For the CDR3, the DNA is TGTGCCAGCAGCTGGGGGGTAGAGACCCAGTACTTC. It translates to CASSWGVETQYF.

This clone was picked up one time. The J gene is TRBJ2-5, the V gene TRBV4-2; the D gene is possibly TRBD2 (5 bases). V was trimmed by 3 bases and J by 1 base, leaving 15 bases between them. This CDR3 spans 16 amino acids. CDR1 and CDR2 from the germline V gene are LGHNA and YNFKEQ. The CDR3 is CASSQAAEGLQETQYF. For the CDR3, the DNA is TGTGCCAGCAGCCAGGCCGCGGAAGGACTCCAAGAGACCCAGTACTTC.

As for this clone: Compared with germline, one end of the junction differs, possibly owing to a read error. This chain connects TRBV28 to TRBJ1-1; D is unresolved. CDR1 and CDR2 (germline): MDHEN, SYDVKM. There are 11 residues in the CDR3. CDR3 region: CASNLGTEAFF. For the CDR3, the DNA is TGTGCCAGCAATTTAGGCACTGAAGCTTTCTTT.

Regarding this clone: Other DNA sequences in this specimen translate into the identical CDR3. This chain joins TRBV13 and TRBJ1-1; 10 nucleotides align to TRBD1. The V and J ends lost 0 bases and 5 bases, in that order; junction bases with no gene match: 3. Looked up from germline, CDR1 is PRHDT and CDR2 is FYEKMQ (reference sequence). This CDR3 contains 15 residues. The CDR3, as DNA: TGTGCCAGCAGCTTAGGGGGACAGGGGTCAACTGAAGCTTTCTTT. It codes for CASSLGGQGSTEAFF.

As regards this clone: Distinct nucleotide sequences in the sample also encode this CDR3. The V gene is TRBV11-2, the J gene TRBJ2-7, with D perhaps matching TRBD2 (5 bases). This CDR3 region has 13 residues. The V end lost 1 base, the J end lost 2 bases, and 6 bases lay between the germline ends. CDR1 is SGHAT and CDR2 is FQNNGV in the germline V gene. The chain's CDR3 is CASSLAGAYEQYF. CDR3 DNA sequence: TGTGCCAGCAGCTTAGCCGGGGCCTACGAGCAGTACTTC.

On this clone: One junction end disagrees with the germline gene, perhaps due to a read error. The chain uses TRBV30 and TRBJ1-6, with D unclear. Germline V gene sequence: CDR1 GTSNPN, CDR2 SVGIG (reference sequence). The CDR3 extends over 17 amino acids. CDR3 sequence reads: CARSDSLGSNINSPLHF. CDR3 DNA sequence: TGTGCCCGGAGTGACTCGCTGGGGTCCAATATTAATTCACCCCTCCACTTT.